One sample yielded the 6 T cell receptor beta chains listed below, sequenced in a study of beta chain features in type 1 diabetes. Expressed TCRB transcripts were sequenced because the isolated RNA had all been reverse transcribed beforehand. This table comes from immunoSEQ multiplex PCR, and its TCRdb copy is limited to in-frame clones, with some not included. The top ten clones hold 0.053% of a sample with 220,000 or so clones, about 63% of them seen once. Sequencing used naive CD4+ T cells from blood. The receptors here all came from a man younger than 40 in good health.

V gene TRBV4-2 combines with J gene TRBJ2-1; D perhaps matches TRBD1 (5 bases). The germline V gene has CDR1 LGHNA and CDR2 YNFKEQ. Trimming took 4 bases from V and 10 from J, leaving 17 bases between them. The length of the CDR3 is 14 residues. The CDR3 DNA is TGTGCCAGCAGCCCGGATTTAAGGGGCATAGAGCAGTTCTTC. Protein: CASSPDLRGIEQFF.

The genes are TRBV29-1 and TRBJ2-7; D remains unclear. There are 13 residues in the CDR3. V was cut by 1 base and J by 1 base, with 8 bases left in between. Per the germline V gene, CDR1 is SQVTM and CDR2 is ANQGSEA. CDR3 amino acids: CSVEGQNSYEQYF. The CDR3 coding sequence is TGCAGCGTTGAAGGGCAGAATTCCTACGAGCAGTACTTC.

This clone showed up just a few times. This sequence joins TRBV30 and TRBJ2-3; 10 bases match TRBD2. Germline V gives CDR1 GTSNPN, CDR2 SVGIG (reference sequence). Losses at the gene ends were 2 bases for V and 6 bases for J; bases not matched to a gene: 8. The CDR3 is made up of 15 amino acids. This chain's CDR3 is CAWSPLAGVADTQYF. The DNA for the CDR3 is TGTGCCTGGAGTCCCCTAGCGGGAGTAGCGGATACGCAGTATTTT. The entire variable domain, with the rest obtained from reference TRBV30 and TRBJ2-3, is as follows: SQTIHQWPATLVQPVGSPLSLECTVEGTSNPNLYWYRQAAGRGLQLLFYSVGIGQISSEVPQNLSASRPQDRQFILSSKKLLLSDSGFYLCAWSPLAGVADTQYFGPGTRLTVL.

The chain carries TRBV9 and TRBJ2-3; 9 bases are shared with TRBD2. The J segment lost 4 bases and the V segment lost 1 base, leaving 4 bases of the junction unmatched. The length of the CDR3 is 15 residues. Germline V gene lookup returns CDR1 SGDLS and CDR2 YYNGEE. The CDR3 DNA sequence: TGTGCCAGCAGCGTAATAGCGGGGGTATCAGATACGCAGTATTTT. Protein sequence: CASSVIAGVSDTQYF.

V usage is TRBV29-1 and J usage is TRBJ2-7; 13 bases line up with TRBD2. The CDR3 loop spans 14 amino acids. Germline trimming cut 6 bases from V and 4 bases from J; bases unmatched to any gene: 6. Germline CDR1 and CDR2: SQVTM and ANQGSEA. In DNA form, the CDR3 reads TGCAGCGTACTTGGACTAGCGGGAGAATACGAGCAGTACTTC. Encoded protein: CSVLGLAGEYEQYF.

A remark on this clone: The same CDR3 arises from other DNA sequences in this sample as well. This chain connects TRBV30 to TRBJ2-3; D is unclear. CDR3 length: 12 amino acids. Germline CDR1 reads GTSNPN; CDR2 reads SVGIG (reference sequence). Trimming shortened V by 2 bases and J by 1 base, and 4 bases separated the two germline ends. The CDR3 nucleotides are TGTGCCTGGAGTACGGGCACAGATACGCAGTATTTT. It specifies CAWSTGTDTQYF.